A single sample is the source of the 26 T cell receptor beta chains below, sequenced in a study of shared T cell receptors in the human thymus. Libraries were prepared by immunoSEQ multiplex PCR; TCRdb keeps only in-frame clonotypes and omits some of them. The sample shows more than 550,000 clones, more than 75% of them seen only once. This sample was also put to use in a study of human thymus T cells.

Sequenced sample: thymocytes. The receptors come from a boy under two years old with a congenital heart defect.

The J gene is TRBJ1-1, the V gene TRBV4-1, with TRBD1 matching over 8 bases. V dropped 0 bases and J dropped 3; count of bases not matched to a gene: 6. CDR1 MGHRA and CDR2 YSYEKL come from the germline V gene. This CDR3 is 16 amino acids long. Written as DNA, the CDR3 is TGCGCCAGCAGCCAAGAGACAGGGGAGACGGACACTGAAGCTTTCTTT. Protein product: CASSQETGETDTEAFF.

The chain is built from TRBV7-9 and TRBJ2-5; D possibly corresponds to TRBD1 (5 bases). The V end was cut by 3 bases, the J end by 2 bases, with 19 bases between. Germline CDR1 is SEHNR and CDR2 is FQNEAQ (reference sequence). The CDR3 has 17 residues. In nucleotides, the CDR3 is TGTGCCAGCAGCTTGACAGAAAAGTCCCAGGGTCAAGAGACCCAGTACTTC. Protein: CASSLTEKSQGQETQYF.

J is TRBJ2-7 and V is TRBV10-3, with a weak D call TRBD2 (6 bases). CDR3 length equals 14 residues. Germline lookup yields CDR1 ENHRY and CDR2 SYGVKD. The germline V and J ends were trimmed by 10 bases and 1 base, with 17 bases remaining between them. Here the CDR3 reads CATKAAAGSYEQYF. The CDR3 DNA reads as TGTGCCACCAAGGCGGCGGCGGGGTCCTACGAGCAGTACTTC.

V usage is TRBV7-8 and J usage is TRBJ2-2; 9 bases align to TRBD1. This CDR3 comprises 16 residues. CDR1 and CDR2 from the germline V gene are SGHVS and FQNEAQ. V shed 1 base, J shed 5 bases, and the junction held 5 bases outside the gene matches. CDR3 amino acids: CASSLGTGVGTGELFF. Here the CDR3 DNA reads TGTGCCAGCAGCTTAGGGACAGGGGTCGGGACCGGGGAGCTGTTTTTT. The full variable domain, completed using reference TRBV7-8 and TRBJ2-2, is GAGVSQSPRYKVAKRGQDVALRCDPISGHVSLFWYQQALGQGPEFLTYFQNEAQLDKSGLPSDRFFAERPEGSVSTLKIQRTQQEDSAVYLCASSLGTGVGTGELFFGEGSRLTVL.

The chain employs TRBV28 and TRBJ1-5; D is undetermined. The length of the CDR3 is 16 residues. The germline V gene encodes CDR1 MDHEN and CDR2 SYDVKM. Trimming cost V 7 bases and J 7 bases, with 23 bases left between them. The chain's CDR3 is CASTHEPPAGNQPQHF. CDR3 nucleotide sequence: TGTGCCAGCACCCATGAGCCTCCCGCGGGGAACCAGCCCCAGCATTTT. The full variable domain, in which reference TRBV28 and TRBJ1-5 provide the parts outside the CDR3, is DVKVTQSSRYLVKRTGEKVFLECVQDMDHENMFWYRQDPGLGLRLIYFSYDVKMKEKGDIPEGYSVSREKKERFSLILESASTNQTSMYLCASTHEPPAGNQPQHFGDGTRLSIL.

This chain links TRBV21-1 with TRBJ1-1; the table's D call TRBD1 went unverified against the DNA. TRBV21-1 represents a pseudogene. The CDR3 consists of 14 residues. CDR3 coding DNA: TGTGCCAGCAGGATGACAGGAATGAACACTGAAGCTTTCTTT. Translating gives CASRMTGMNTEAFF.

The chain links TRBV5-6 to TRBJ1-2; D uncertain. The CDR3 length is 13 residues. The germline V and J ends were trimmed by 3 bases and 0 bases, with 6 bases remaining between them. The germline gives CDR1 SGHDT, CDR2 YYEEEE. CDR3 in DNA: TGTGCCAGCAGCTCCGCAGCTAACTATGGCTACACCTTC. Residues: CASSSAANYGYTF.

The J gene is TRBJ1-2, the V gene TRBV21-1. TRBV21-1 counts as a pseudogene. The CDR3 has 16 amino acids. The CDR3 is CASSSTTGGIGYGYTF. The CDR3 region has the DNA TGTGCCAGCAGCTCAACTACCGGGGGGATTGGATATGGCTACACCTTC.

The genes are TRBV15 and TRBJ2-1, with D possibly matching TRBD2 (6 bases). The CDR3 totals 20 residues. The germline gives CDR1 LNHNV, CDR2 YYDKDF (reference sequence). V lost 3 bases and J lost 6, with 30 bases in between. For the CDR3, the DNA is TGTGCCACCAGCAGGGGCCTTTCGGGAGCCTTTTCTAGTCCTCGCAATGAGCAGTTCTTC. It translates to CATSRGLSGAFSSPRNEQFF.

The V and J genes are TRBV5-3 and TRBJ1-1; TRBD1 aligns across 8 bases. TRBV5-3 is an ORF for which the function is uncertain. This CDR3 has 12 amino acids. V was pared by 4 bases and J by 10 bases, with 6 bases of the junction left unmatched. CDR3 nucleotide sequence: TGTGCCAGAAGCAAGGACAGGGAAGGAGCTTTCTTT. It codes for CARSKDREGAFF.

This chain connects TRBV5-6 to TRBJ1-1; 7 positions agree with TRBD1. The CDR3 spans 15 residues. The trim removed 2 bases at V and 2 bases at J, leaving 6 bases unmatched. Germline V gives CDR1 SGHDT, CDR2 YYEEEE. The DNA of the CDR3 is TGTGCCAGCAGCTTCATCCACAGGGGAAACACTGAAGCTTTCTTT. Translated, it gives CASSFIHRGNTEAFF.

DNA of the CDR3: TGTGCCAGCAGCCAACATCCACCGGGACAGAACACTGAAGCTTTCTTT. Translating it yields CASSQHPPGQNTEAFF. The rearrangement uses TRBV9 and TRBJ1-1, with D possibly matching TRBD1 (6 bases). The CDR3 sequence is 16 residues long. The V gene's germline CDR1 is SGDLS and CDR2 YYNGEE. V was shortened by 4 bases and J by 1 base, with 17 bases between the two germline ends.

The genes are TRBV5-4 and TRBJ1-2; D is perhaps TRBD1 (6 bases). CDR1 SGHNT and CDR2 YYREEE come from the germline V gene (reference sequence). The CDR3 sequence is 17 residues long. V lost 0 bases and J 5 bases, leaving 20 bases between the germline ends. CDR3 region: CASSLGTPRTEGYGYTF. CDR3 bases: TGTGCCAGCAGCTTGGGTACGCCGCGGACAGAGGGGTATGGCTACACCTTC.

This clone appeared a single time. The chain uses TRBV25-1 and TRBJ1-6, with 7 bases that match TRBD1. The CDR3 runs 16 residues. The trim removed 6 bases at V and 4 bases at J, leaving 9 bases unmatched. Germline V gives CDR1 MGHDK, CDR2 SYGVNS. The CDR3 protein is CASRPGGPSYNSPLHF. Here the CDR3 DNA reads TGTGCCAGCAGACCAGGGGGGCCTTCTTATAATTCACCCCTCCACTTT.

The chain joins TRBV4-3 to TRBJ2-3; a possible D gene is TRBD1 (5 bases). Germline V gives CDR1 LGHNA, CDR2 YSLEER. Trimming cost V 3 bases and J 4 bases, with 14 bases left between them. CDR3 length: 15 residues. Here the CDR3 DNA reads TGCGCCAGCAGCCACACCGACAGTGGAGCAGATACGCAGTATTTT. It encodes CASSHTDSGADTQYF.

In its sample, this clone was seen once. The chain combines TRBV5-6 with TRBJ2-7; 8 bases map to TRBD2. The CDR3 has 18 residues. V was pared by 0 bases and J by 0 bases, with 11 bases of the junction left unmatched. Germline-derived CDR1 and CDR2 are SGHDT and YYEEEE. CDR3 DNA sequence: TGTGCCAGCAGCTTGGCTCAGACGGCTAGCGGGTACTCCTACGAGCAGTACTTC. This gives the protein CASSLAQTASGYSYEQYF.

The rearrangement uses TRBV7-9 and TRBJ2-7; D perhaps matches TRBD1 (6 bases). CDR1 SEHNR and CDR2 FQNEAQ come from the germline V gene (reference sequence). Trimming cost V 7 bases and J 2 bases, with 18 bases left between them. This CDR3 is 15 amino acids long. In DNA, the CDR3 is TGTGCCAGCACTCATTCCCGGGACAACGCCTACGAGCAGTACTTC. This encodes CASTHSRDNAYEQYF.

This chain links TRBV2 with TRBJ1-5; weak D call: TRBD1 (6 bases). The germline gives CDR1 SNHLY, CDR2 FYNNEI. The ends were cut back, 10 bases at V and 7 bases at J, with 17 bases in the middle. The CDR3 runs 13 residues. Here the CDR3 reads CAKPPRGFQPQHF. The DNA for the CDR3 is TGTGCCAAGCCCCCCAGGGGATTCCAGCCCCAGCATTTT.

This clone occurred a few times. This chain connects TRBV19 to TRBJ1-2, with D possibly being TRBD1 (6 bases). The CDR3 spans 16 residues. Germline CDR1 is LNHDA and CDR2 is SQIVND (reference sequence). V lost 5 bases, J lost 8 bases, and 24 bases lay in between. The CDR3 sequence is CASSPRPLTGSGGYTF. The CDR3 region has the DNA TGTGCCAGTAGTCCAAGACCCCTGACAGGCTCGGGAGGCTACACCTTC.

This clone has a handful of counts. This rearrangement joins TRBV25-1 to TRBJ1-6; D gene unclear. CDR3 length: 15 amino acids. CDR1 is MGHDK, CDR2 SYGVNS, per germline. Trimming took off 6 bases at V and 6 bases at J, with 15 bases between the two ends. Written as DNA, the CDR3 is TGTGCCAGCAGGTCGAGGCAGCCGGTTAATTCACCCCTCCACTTT. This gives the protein CASRSRQPVNSPLHF.

The CDR3 loop is CASITGGTGGPTDTQYF. The CDR3, as DNA: TGCGCCAGCATCACGGGAGGGACAGGGGGCCCCACAGATACGCAGTATTTT. The chain combines TRBV10-2 with TRBJ2-3, with TRBD1 matching over 12 bases. The CDR3 sequence is 17 residues long. CDR1 WSHSY and CDR2 SAAADI come from the germline V gene. The V and J ends lost 7 bases and 2 bases, in that order; junction bases with no gene match: 10.

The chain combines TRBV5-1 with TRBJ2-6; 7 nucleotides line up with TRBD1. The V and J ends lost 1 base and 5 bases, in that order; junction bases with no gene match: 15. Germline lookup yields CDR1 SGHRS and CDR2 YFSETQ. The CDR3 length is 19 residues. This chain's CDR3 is CASSLSYRGAITRANVLTF. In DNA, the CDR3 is TGCGCCAGCAGCTTGTCATACAGGGGAGCCATCACTAGGGCCAACGTCCTGACTTTC. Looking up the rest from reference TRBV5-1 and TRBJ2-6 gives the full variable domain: KAGVTQTPRYLIKTRGQQVTLSCSPISGHRSVSWYQQTPGQGLQFLFEYFSETQRNKGNFPGRFSGRQFSNSRSEMNVSTLELGDSALYLCASSLSYRGAITRANVLTFGAGSRLTVL.

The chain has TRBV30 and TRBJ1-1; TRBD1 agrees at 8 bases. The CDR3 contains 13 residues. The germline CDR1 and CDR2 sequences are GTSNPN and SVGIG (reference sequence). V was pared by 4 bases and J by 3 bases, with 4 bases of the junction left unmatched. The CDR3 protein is CAWNRGTDTEAFF. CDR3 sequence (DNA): TGTGCCTGGAACAGGGGGACGGACACTGAAGCTTTCTTT.

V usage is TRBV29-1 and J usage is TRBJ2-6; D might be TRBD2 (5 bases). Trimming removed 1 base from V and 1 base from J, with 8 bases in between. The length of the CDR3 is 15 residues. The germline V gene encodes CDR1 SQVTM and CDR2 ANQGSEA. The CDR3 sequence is CSVEGGGSGANVLTF. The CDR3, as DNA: TGCAGCGTTGAAGGTGGAGGTTCTGGGGCCAACGTCCTGACTTTC.

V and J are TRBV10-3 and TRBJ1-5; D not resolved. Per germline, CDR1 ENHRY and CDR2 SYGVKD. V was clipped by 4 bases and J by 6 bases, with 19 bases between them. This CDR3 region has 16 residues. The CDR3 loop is CAISAFYGVMVQPQHF. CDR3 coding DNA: TGTGCCATCAGTGCTTTTTACGGGGTAATGGTTCAGCCCCAGCATTTT.

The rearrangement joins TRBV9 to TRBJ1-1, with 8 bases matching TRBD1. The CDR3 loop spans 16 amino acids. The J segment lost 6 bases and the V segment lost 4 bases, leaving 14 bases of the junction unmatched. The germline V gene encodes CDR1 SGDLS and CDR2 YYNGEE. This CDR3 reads CASSKGKGQGSPEAFF. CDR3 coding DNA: TGTGCCAGCAGCAAGGGAAAAGGACAGGGAAGCCCTGAAGCTTTCTTT. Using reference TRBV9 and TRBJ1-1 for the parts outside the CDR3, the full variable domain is DSGVTQTPKHLITATGQRVTLRCSPRSGDLSVYWYQQSLDQGLQFLIQYYNGEERAKGNILERFSAQQFPDLHSELNLSSLELGDSALYFCASSKGKGQGSPEAFFGQGTRLTVV.